This T cell receptor beta chain was obtained from a study of radiotherapy plus CTLA-4 blockade in lung cancer. Trimming removed 5 bases from V and 6 bases from J, with 14 bases in between. The CDR3 sequence is 14 residues long. Germline V gene data show CDR1 as MDHEN and CDR2 as SYDVKM. Those with chemo-refractory metastatic non-small-cell lung cancer were treated with focal radiation combined with CTLA-4 blockade using ipilimumab. With respect to this clone: Antigen specificity is unknown.

Here immunoSEQ multiplex PCR was the method, and the copy in TCRdb shows in-frame clones only, minus some. The data show roughly 75,000 clones, 70% to 85% seen once. Findings of the study overall: Some TCR clones had been derived from tumors. These clones expanded in peripheral blood after radiotherapy plus ipilimumab.

The TCR sequence derives from a human donor with non-small cell lung cancer who had stable disease on radiotherapy plus ipilimumab. The specimen comprised peripheral blood, sampled from a patient treated with radiotherapy plus ipilimumab. The chain uses TRBV28 and TRBJ2-1; D is undetermined. CDR3 region: CASSLRRRSNEQFF. CDR3 nucleotide sequence: TGTGCCAGCAGTCTGAGACGACGATCCAATGAGCAGTTCTTC.